The present T cell receptor beta chain was sequenced within a study of T cells in Graves' hyperthyroidism and ophthalmopathy (dated by TCRdb to 2018 to 2020). Regarding the research as a whole: Peripheral blood samples were taken at the time of initial diagnosis, prior to any treatment. A discovery cohort of about 96 patients, approximately 44 with Graves' ophthalmopathy and about 58 with stable Graves' hyperthyroidism, was used to find distinguishing TCR V-J signatures. Whether ophthalmopathy could be predicted prospectively was tested in an independent validation cohort made up of roughly 20 hyperthyroidism patients plus 17 patients who later progressed to ophthalmopathy. The roughly 100 discovery patients were divided at random into training and test sets in a 7:3 ratio. In addition, the study compared T-cell repertoires in thyroid tissue and in blood from roughly six Graves' hyperthyroidism patients. After blood sampling, hyperthyroidism patients were treated with methimazole at a starting dose of 30 mg daily, and ophthalmopathy patients were treated with high-dose intravenous methylprednisolone. According to the paper, TCR Vbeta CDR3 sequencing was carried out on around 140 peripheral blood samples, which came from fewer than 50 ophthalmopathy, around 75 hyperthyroidism and roughly 17 progressor patients.

Comment on this clonotype: Its binding antigen is unknown. There are no base qualities to consult, and no much larger clone falls within one base.

The TCR beta CDR3 regions were amplified from RNA transcripts. For the first round of RT-PCR on the TCR CDR3, the HTBI primer set was used together with the Qiagen OneStep RT-PCR kit. Libraries were constructed in a second round of multiplex PCR, after which size selection and purification were performed. Libraries were sequenced paired-end with 100 bp reads on an Illumina HiSeq2000. In the authors' own workflow: Raw data were processed with SOAPnuke, discarding reads with adapters, uncalled bases, mean Phred below 15, or no exact constant-primer or identifier match. High-quality paired reads were merged with COPE v1.2.5, and unique nucleotide sequences were defined as clonotypes. Clonotypes were aligned to IMGT TRBV, TRBD and TRBJ reference segments using MiTCR v1.1. The analysis included only V-J combinations with a frequency above 0.0001, which together covered more than 98% of the repertoires. A TCS score was defined as the ratio of F50 (clonal expansion) to E x V (chaos), with BLOSUM62-based TCRdist applied between CDR3 peptides within each V-J. Welch's t-statistics and random forest reduced 450 to 600 V-J features to about 13, which were used in a naive Bayes classifier (R e1071). Clones were called with MiXCR by TCRdb after fastp trimmed the public reads at Q25, and only in-frame beta chains were retained. Under each unique CDR3 protein, matching rows form one entry showing the most common genes and DNA. These V and J calls rely on TCRdb rather than the paper's analysis. Recorded for this sample are fewer than 900,000 distinct CDR3 sequences; roughly a sixth of them occurred a single time. Over 15% of the sample goes to the ten largest clones.

Hyperthyroidism patients were newly diagnosed, with disease duration under 2 months, and aged 18 to 65 years. The study excluded patients with uncontrolled infections, other autoimmune diseases, pregnancy or lactation. Diagnoses were established on the basis of clinical symptoms, serum thyroxine and TRAb, thyroid ultrasound, and orbital computed tomography. Blood from progressor patients was collected at the time of first diagnosis with hyperthyroidism, before any ophthalmopathy symptoms had appeared. PBMCs were isolated from about 9 ml of fresh peripheral blood by Ficoll-Paque density gradient centrifugation. Progressor patients were first diagnosed with Graves' hyperthyroidism and then developed ophthalmopathy during follow-up. Total RNA was extracted using Trizol reagent, and RNA quality was assessed on an Agilent 2100 Bioanalyzer. Results and caveats for the whole study, not just this receptor: Sample size was not statistically predetermined, and investigators were not blinded to group allocation. In validation, progression to ophthalmopathy was predicted by the model with more than 65% sensitivity and 72.22% specificity, a median of approximately 6.5 months before onset. Most expanded thyroid clonotypes (frequency above 0.001) were also found in blood, which suggests that blood repertoires may mirror thyroid immune responses. In cross-validation, a model built on a 13 V-J signature told ophthalmopathy apart from stable hyperthyroidism with under 90% sensitivity and around 84% specificity, and in testing the same model reached 80%/75%.

CDR1 MNHEY and CDR2 SMNVEV are derived from the germline V gene (reference sequence). Inclusive of the bounding cysteine and phenylalanine, the CDR3 is 14 residues long. Solely the CDR3 DNA is kept, with 42 bases framed from the first base. The V end gives up 6 bases and the J end 6 bases, leaving 9 bases in the junction not matched to a gene. The rearrangement combines TRBV27 with TRBJ1-1; TRBD1 lines up with 8 middle nucleotides. Sequences were obtained from blood. This clonotype was sampled from a woman aged 50 to 60 with Graves' hyperthyroidism that later progressed to Graves' ophthalmopathy. CDR3 reads: CASSQQGVSPEAFF. The nucleotides are TGTGCCAGCAGCCAACAGGGGGTTAGCCCTGAAGCTTTCTTT.